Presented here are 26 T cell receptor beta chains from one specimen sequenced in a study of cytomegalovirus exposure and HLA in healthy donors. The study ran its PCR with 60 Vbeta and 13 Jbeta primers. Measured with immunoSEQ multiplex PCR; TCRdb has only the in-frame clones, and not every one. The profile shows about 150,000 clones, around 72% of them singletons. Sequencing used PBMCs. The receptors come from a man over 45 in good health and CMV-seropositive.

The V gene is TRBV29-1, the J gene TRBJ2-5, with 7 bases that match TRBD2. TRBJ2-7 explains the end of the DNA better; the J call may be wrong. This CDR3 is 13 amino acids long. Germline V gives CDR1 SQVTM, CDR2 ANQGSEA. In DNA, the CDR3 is TGCAGCGTTGATAGGGTTGGGAGGGACGAGCAGTACTTC. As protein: CSVDRVGRDEQYF.

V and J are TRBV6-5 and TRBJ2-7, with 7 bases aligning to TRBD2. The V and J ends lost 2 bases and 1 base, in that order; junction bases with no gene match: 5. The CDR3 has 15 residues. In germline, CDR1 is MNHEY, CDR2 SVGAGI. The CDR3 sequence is CASSYSGELSYEQYF. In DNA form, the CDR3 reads TGTGCCAGCAGTTACAGCGGGGAGCTTTCCTACGAGCAGTACTTC.

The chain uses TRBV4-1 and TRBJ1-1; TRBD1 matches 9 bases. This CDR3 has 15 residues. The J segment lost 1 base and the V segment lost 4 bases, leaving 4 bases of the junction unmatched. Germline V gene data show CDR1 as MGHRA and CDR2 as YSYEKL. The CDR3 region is CASSLQTGGNTEAFF. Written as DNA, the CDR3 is TGCGCCAGCAGCCTTCAGACAGGGGGGAACACTGAAGCTTTCTTT.

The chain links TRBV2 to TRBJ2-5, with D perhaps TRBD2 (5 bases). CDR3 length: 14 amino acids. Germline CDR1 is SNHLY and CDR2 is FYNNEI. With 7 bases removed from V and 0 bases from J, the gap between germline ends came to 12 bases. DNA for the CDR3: TGTGCCAGCATGGTGGGAGAGTACCAAGAGACCCAGTACTTC. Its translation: CASMVGEYQETQYF.

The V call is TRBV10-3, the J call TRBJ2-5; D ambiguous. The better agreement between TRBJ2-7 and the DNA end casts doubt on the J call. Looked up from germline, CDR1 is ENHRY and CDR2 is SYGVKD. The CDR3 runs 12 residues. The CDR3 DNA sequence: TGTGCCATCAGTCTTGACTCCTACGAGCAGTACTTC. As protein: CAISLDSYEQYF.

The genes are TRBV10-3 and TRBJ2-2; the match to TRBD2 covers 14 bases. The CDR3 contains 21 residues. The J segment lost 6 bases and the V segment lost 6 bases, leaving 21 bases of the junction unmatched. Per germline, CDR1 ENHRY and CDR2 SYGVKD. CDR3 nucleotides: TGTGCCATCAGCCCCGGGACTAGCGGGAGTGCGAGGCTGGCTGGAGCCGGGGAGCTGTTTTTT. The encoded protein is CAISPGTSGSARLAGAGELFF.

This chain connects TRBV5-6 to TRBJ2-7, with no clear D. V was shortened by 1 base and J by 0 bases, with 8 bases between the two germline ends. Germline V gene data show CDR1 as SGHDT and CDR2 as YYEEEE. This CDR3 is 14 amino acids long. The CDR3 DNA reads TGTGCCAGCAGCTTGAGTCCCTACTCCTACGAGCAGTACTTC. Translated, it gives CASSLSPYSYEQYF. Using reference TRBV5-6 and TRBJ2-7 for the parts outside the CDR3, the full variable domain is DAGVTQSPTHLIKTRGQQVTLRCSPKSGHDTVSWYQQALGQGPQFIFQYYEEEERQRGNFPDRFSGHQFPNYSSELNVNALLLGDSALYLCASSLSPYSYEQYFGPGTRLTVT.

CDR3 DNA sequence: TGTGCCAGCAGTTTCGACAGGGCTAGCAATCAGCCCCAGCATTTT. Its protein product is CASSFDRASNQPQHF. The V call is TRBV7-2, the J call TRBJ1-5, with 7 bases that match TRBD1. This CDR3 is 15 amino acids long. Germline loops: CDR1 SGHTA, CDR2 FQGNSA. Losses at the gene ends were 6 bases for V and 0 bases for J; bases not matched to a gene: 5.

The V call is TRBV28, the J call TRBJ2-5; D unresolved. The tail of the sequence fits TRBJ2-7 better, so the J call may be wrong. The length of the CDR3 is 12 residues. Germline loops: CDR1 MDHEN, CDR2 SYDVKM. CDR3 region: CASSFGDYEQYF. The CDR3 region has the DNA TGTGCCAGCAGTTTTGGTGACTACGAGCAGTACTTC.

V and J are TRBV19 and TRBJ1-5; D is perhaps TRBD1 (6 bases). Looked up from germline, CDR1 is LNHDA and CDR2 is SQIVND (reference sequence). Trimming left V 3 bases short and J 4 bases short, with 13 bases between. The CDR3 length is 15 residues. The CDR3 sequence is CASSIPRGPNQPQHF. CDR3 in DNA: TGTGCCAGTAGTATTCCCAGGGGCCCGAATCAGCCCCAGCATTTT.

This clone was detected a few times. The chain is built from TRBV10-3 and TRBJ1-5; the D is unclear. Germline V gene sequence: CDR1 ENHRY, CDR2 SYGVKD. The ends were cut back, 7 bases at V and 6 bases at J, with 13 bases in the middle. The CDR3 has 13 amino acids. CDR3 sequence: CAITENPSQPQHF. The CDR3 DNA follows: TGTGCCATCACCGAGAACCCATCTCAGCCCCAGCATTTT.

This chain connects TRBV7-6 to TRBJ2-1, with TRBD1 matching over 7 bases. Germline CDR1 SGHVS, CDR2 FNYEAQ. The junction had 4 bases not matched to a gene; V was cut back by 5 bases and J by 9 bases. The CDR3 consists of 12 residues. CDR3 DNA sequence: TGTGCCAGCAGCCCGACAGGGAGTGAGCAGTTCTTC. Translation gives CASSPTGSEQFF.

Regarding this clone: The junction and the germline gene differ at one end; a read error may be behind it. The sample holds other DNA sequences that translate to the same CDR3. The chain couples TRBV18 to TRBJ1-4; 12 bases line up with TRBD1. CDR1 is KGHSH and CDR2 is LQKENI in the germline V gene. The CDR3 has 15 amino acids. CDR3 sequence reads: CASSPGQGANEKLFF. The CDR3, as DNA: TGTGCCAGCTCACCGGGACAGGGGGCTAACGAAAAACTGTTTTTT.

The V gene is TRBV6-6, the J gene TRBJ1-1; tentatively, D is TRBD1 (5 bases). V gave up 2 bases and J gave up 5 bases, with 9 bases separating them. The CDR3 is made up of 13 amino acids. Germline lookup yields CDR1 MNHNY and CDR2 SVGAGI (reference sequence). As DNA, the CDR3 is TGTGCCAGCAGTTACAATGGGGGGACTGAAGCTTTCTTT. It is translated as CASSYNGGTEAFF.

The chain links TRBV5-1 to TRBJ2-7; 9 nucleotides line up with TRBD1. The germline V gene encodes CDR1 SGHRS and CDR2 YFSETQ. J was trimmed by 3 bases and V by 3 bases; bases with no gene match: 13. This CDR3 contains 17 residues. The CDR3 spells CASSSGTGLQGDYEQYF. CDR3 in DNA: TGCGCCAGCAGCTCGGGGACAGGGCTTCAGGGGGACTACGAGCAGTACTTC.

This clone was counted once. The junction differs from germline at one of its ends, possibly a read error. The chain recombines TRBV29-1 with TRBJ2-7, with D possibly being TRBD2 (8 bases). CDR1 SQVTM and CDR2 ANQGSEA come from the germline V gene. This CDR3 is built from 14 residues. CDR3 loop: CSVRGGTADYGQYF. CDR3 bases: TGCAGCGTCCGGGGGGGGACAGCGGACTACGGGCAGTACTTC.

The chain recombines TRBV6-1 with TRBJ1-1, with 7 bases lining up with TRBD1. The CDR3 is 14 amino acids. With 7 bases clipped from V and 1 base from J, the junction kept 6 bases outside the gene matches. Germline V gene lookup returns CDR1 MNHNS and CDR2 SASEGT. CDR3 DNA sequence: TGTGCCAGCAAACAGACAGGGAGGAACACTGAAGCTTTCTTT. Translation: CASKQTGRNTEAFF.

The CDR3 is CASTRKLGGFGETEAFF. CDR3 nucleotide sequence: TGTGCCAGCACCCGAAAATTGGGGGGTTTCGGGGAGACTGAAGCTTTCTTT. V is TRBV21-1 and J is TRBJ1-1. TRBV21-1 is a known pseudogene. This CDR3 comprises 17 residues.

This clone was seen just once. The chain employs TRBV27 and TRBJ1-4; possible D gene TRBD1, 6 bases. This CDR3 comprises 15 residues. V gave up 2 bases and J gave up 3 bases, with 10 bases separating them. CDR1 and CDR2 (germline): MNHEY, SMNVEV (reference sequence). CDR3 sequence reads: CASSLEGVANEKLFF. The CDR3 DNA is TGTGCCAGCAGTTTAGAGGGGGTTGCTAATGAAAAACTGTTTTTT.

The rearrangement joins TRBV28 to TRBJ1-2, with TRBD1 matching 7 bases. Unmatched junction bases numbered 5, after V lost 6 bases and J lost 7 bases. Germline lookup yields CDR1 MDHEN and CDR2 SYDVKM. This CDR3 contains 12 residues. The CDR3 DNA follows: TGTGCCAGCAGCCGACAGGGTGTTGGCTACACCTTC. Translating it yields CASSRQGVGYTF.

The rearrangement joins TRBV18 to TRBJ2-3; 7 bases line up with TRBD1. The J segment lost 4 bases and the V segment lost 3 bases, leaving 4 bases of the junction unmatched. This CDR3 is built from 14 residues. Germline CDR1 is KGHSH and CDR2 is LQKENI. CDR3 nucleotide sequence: TGTGCCAGCTCACCGACAGGGAACCCAGATACGCAGTATTTT. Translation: CASSPTGNPDTQYF.

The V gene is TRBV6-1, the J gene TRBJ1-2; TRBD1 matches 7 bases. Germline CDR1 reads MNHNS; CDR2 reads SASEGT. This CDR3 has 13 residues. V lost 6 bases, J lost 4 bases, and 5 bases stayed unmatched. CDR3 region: CASRRQGGYGYTF. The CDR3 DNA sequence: TGTGCCAGCAGAAGACAGGGCGGCTATGGCTACACCTTC.

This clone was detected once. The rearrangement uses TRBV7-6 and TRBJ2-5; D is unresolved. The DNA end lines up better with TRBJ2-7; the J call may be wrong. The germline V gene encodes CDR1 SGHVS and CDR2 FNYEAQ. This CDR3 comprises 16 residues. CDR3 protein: CASSFGPPESSYEQYF. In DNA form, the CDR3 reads TGTGCCAGCAGCTTCGGCCCCCCGGAGTCGTCCTACGAGCAGTACTTC.

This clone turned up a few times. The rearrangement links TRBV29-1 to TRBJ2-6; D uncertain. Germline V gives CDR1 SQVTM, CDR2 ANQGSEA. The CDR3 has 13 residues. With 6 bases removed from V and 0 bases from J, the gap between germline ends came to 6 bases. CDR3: CSVANSGANVLTF. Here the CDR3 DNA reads TGCAGCGTGGCCAACTCTGGGGCCAACGTCCTGACTTTC.

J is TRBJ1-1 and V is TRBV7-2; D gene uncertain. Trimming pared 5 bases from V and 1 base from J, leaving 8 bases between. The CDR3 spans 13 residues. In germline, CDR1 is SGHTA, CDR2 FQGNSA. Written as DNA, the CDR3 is TGTGCCAGCAGCCCCTCAGGGAACACTGAAGCTTTCTTT. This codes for CASSPSGNTEAFF.

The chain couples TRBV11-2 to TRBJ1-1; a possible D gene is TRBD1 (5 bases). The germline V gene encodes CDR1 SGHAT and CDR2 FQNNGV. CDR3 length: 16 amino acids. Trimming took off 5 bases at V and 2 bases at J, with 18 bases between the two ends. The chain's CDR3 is CASSQGDAVPNTEAFF. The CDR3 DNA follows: TGTGCCAGCAGCCAAGGGGATGCGGTACCCAACACTGAAGCTTTCTTT.